The 29 T cell receptor beta chains presented below share a single source sample, sequenced in a study of T cell clonotyping in hematopoietic cell transplantation. Here immunoSEQ multiplex PCR was the method, and the copy in TCRdb shows in-frame clones only, minus some. The sample lists 9,500 to 11,000 clones; roughly 89% were seen once. This specimen was PBMCs, taken 180 days after allogeneic stem cell transplant. The receptor set was obtained from a male patient aged 55 to 69 who had an allogeneic stem cell transplant from an unrelated donor, so the T cells may come from the graft donor. Some clones in this sample may be carry-over from other donors' samples.

The rearrangement joins TRBV18 to TRBJ2-7; weak D call: TRBD2 (6 bases). Germline values: CDR1 KGHSH, CDR2 LQKENI. This CDR3 is built from 14 residues. The ends were cut back, 3 bases at V and 0 bases at J, with 9 bases in the middle. CDR3 DNA: TGTGCCAGCTCACCTTCGGGACTCTCCTACGAGCAGTACTTC. Translating gives CASSPSGLSYEQYF.

The genes are TRBV7-9 and TRBJ1-2; 10 nucleotides agree with TRBD1. V was pared by 3 bases and J by 10 bases, with 5 bases of the junction left unmatched. Germline V gene data show CDR1 as SEHNR and CDR2 as FQNEAQ (reference sequence). The CDR3 extends over 13 amino acids. The CDR3 region is CASSLGQGLDYTF. For the CDR3, the DNA is TGTGCCAGCAGCTTGGGACAGGGGTTGGACTACACCTTC.

The chain is built from TRBV5-1 and TRBJ2-7, with 10 positions matching TRBD1. V lost 4 bases and J lost 6; bases outside the gene matches: 10. There are 15 residues in the CDR3. Germline V gene data show CDR1 as SGHRS and CDR2 as YFSETQ. This chain's CDR3 is CASSRSAGTGVEQYF. The DNA of the CDR3 is TGCGCCAGCAGCAGATCCGCCGGGACAGGGGTCGAGCAGTACTTC.

This clone has a single count. V and J are TRBV6-1 and TRBJ1-5, with a possible D match to TRBD1 (5 bases). The CDR3 spans 15 residues. V lost 3 bases and J 0 bases, leaving 9 bases between the germline ends. The V gene's germline CDR1 is MNHNS and CDR2 SASEGT. The CDR3 loop reads CASSESGASNQPQHF. CDR3 DNA sequence: TGTGCCAGCAGTGAGTCCGGGGCTAGCAATCAGCCCCAGCATTTT.

The chain has TRBV7-2 and TRBJ1-3; D is unresolved. Germline-derived CDR1 and CDR2 are SGHTA and FQGNSA. V was shortened by 3 bases and J by 1 base, with 10 bases between the two germline ends. There are 15 residues in the CDR3. The CDR3 loop reads CASSLVPESGNTIYF. The CDR3 DNA reads as TGTGCCAGCAGCTTGGTGCCGGAATCTGGAAACACCATATATTTT.

The chain has TRBV2 and TRBJ1-2; D is undetermined. This CDR3 contains 13 residues. Germline V lookup: CDR1 SNHLY, CDR2 FYNNEI. V lost 6 bases and J 2 bases, leaving 10 bases between the germline ends. The CDR3 DNA is TGTGCCAGCAGGGCAGAGGGCAACTATGGCTACACCTTC. As protein: CASRAEGNYGYTF. Full variable domain (rest looked up from reference TRBV2 and TRBJ1-2): EPEVTQTPSHQVTQMGQEVILRCVPISNHLYFYWYRQILGQKVEFLVSFYNNEISEKSEIFDDQFSVERPDGSNFTLKIRSTKLEDSAMYFCASRAEGNYGYTFGSGTRLTVV.

In this sample, this clone turned up once. The chain is built from TRBV29-1 and TRBJ1-3; a weak D match, TRBD1 (6 bases). Germline V lookup: CDR1 SQVTM, CDR2 ANQGSEA. Trimming cost V 7 bases and J 1 base, with 14 bases left between them. The CDR3 sequence is 14 residues long. CDR3: CSAVDSLSGNTIYF. The CDR3 nucleotides read TGCAGCGCCGTGGACAGTTTATCTGGAAACACCATATATTTT.

The CDR3: CASSQGQYNSPLHF. As DNA, the CDR3 is TGCGCCAGCAGCCAGGGACAGTATAATTCACCCCTCCACTTT. The chain combines TRBV4-1 with TRBJ1-6, with 7 positions matching TRBD1. From germline, CDR1 is MGHRA and CDR2 YSYEKL. The CDR3 has 14 amino acids. The J segment lost 4 bases and the V segment lost 3 bases, leaving 0 bases of the junction unmatched.

This chain joins TRBV7-8 and TRBJ2-5; D is perhaps TRBD1 or TRBD2 (5 bases each). CDR1 and CDR2 from the germline V gene are SGHVS and FQNEAQ. Trimming shortened V by 0 bases and J by 14 bases, and 13 bases separated the two germline ends. There are 12 residues in the CDR3. CDR3 DNA sequence: TGTGCCAGCAGCTTAGCGGGGACGACCCCTTACTTC. Residues: CASSLAGTTPYF.

The rearrangement joins TRBV4-1 to TRBJ1-3, with D uncertain. Germline loops: CDR1 MGHRA, CDR2 YSYEKL. Deletions cut 4 bases from V and 0 bases from J, with 13 bases between. CDR3 size: 16 residues. The CDR3 reads CASSPLDGSSGNTIYF. Here the CDR3 DNA reads TGCGCCAGCAGCCCCTTGGACGGAAGCTCTGGAAACACCATATATTTT.

This chain connects TRBV7-8 to TRBJ1-4, with D tentatively TRBD1 (5 bases). Trimming left V 7 bases short and J 8 bases short, with 20 bases between. CDR1 is SGHVS, CDR2 FQNEAQ, per germline. The CDR3 is made up of 15 amino acids. The CDR3 reads CASTDRRGIGEKLFF. In DNA, the CDR3 is TGTGCCAGCACCGATAGGCGGGGGATTGGGGAAAAACTGTTTTTT.

The V call is TRBV7-9, the J call TRBJ1-2; no firm D call. Trimming cost V 2 bases and J 5 bases, with 9 bases left between them. Looked up from germline, CDR1 is SEHNR and CDR2 is FQNEAQ (reference sequence). This CDR3 is built from 13 residues. The CDR3, as DNA: TGTGCCAGCAGCTTAAGAGATTCTTATGGCTACACCTTC. Residues: CASSLRDSYGYTF.

By sample fraction, this clone is medium-sized. The rearrangement links TRBV7-2 to TRBJ2-5, with 7 positions matching TRBD1. This CDR3 is 14 amino acids long. J gave up 2 bases and V 6 bases, and 6 bases lay outside the gene matches. Germline-derived CDR1 and CDR2 are SGHTA and FQGNSA. This CDR3 reads CASSSGQVQETQYF. As DNA, the CDR3 is TGTGCCAGCAGTTCCGGACAGGTTCAAGAGACCCAGTACTTC.

V usage is TRBV6-1 and J usage is TRBJ1-5, with 7 bases identical to TRBD1. The CDR3 has 14 amino acids. J gave up 6 bases and V 5 bases, and 7 bases lay outside the gene matches. Germline V lookup: CDR1 MNHNS, CDR2 SASEGT. The CDR3 protein is CASSPGGEPQPQHF. The CDR3 DNA sequence: TGTGCCAGCAGTCCAGGGGGGGAGCCTCAGCCCCAGCATTTT.

The V and J genes are TRBV6-6 and TRBJ1-4, with no clear D. Germline-derived CDR1 and CDR2 are MNHNY and SVGAGI (reference sequence). The CDR3 totals 13 residues. Trimming removed 0 bases from V and 7 bases from J, with 6 bases in between. CDR3 DNA: TGTGCCAGCAGTTACTCGTCCGTTGAAAAACTGTTTTTT. Protein sequence: CASSYSSVEKLFF.

The table lists this clone with a count of one. The CDR3 DNA sequence: TGTGCCAGTAGTATCGACAGGGAGATAACCTATAATTCACCCCTCCACTTT. Its translation: CASSIDREITYNSPLHF. This chain joins TRBV19 and TRBJ1-6, with 7 nucleotides matching TRBD1. Losses at the gene ends were 3 bases for V and 2 bases for J; bases not matched to a gene: 7. The CDR3 is made up of 17 amino acids. CDR1 and CDR2 from the germline V gene are LNHDA and SQIVND (reference sequence).

The rearrangement uses TRBV6-1 and TRBJ2-5; TRBD1 might be the D (5 bases). Looked up from germline, CDR1 is MNHNS and CDR2 is SASEGT. CDR3 length: 13 residues. V gave up 2 bases and J gave up 5 bases, with 9 bases separating them. The CDR3 bases are TGTGCCAGCAGTGAATGGAAGGGGGAGACCCAGTACTTC. Translating gives CASSEWKGETQYF.

The chain links TRBV4-1 to TRBJ2-3, with D possibly matching TRBD1 (6 bases). Germline CDR1 is MGHRA and CDR2 is YSYEKL. V dropped 2 bases and J dropped 5 bases, with 14 bases sitting between them. This CDR3 has 15 residues. CDR3 bases: TGCGCCAGCAGCCAATCAGGGGCGCTCAGAGATACGCAGTATTTT. Translating it yields CASSQSGALRDTQYF.

The V and J genes are TRBV4-1 and TRBJ1-2, with a weak D call TRBD1 (5 bases). This CDR3 has 16 residues. Germline V gene data show CDR1 as MGHRA and CDR2 as YSYEKL. V was pared by 0 bases and J by 4 bases, with 15 bases between. CDR3 DNA sequence: TGCGCCAGCAGCCAAGACCGGGGCAGAACCTTCTATGGCTACACCTTC. Translation gives CASSQDRGRTFYGYTF.

This chain uses TRBV6-6 with TRBJ1-5; D gene unclear. V lost 5 bases, J lost 3 bases, and 5 bases lay in between. The CDR3 sequence is 12 residues long. Germline CDR1 is MNHNY and CDR2 is SVGAGI (reference sequence). Here the CDR3 DNA reads TGTGCCAGCAGTCTCGACAATCAGCCCCAGCATTTT. Residues: CASSLDNQPQHF.

V usage is TRBV11-2 and J usage is TRBJ1-1; D is unresolved. Germline CDR1 is SGHAT and CDR2 is FQNNGV. Trimming shortened V by 3 bases and J by 4 bases, and 6 bases separated the two germline ends. The CDR3 extends over 12 amino acids. In DNA, the CDR3 is TGTGCCAGCAGCTTGGGTCCCACTGAAGCTTTCTTT. This sequence encodes CASSLGPTEAFF.

This chain uses TRBV4-1 with TRBJ1-1, with TRBD1 identical over 7 bases. With 3 bases clipped from V and 7 bases from J, the junction kept 11 bases outside the gene matches. The CDR3 has 15 amino acids. Looked up from germline, CDR1 is MGHRA and CDR2 is YSYEKL. DNA for the CDR3: TGCGCCAGCAGCCACCTCCGCCAGGGGGGAGGTGAAGCTTTCTTT. Amino acids: CASSHLRQGGGEAFF.

The V gene is TRBV5-4, the J gene TRBJ1-4; the D is unclear. Trimming pared 0 bases from V and 4 bases from J, leaving 4 bases between. This CDR3 is built from 13 residues. Germline V CDR1 and CDR2: SGHNT, YYREEE (reference sequence). CDR3 in amino acids: CASSLAGNEKLFF. Written as DNA, the CDR3 is TGTGCCAGCAGCTTGGCCGGTAATGAAAAACTGTTTTTT.

A few counts support this clone. The junction differs from germline at one of its ends, possibly a read error. V and J are TRBV7-2 and TRBJ1-3; tentatively, D is TRBD1 (5 bases). Looked up from germline, CDR1 is SGHTA and CDR2 is FQGNSA. The CDR3 contains 16 residues. This CDR3 reads CASSPSGRISGNTIYF. The CDR3 DNA is TGCGCCAGCAGCCCCTCGGGGCGGATCTCTGGAAACACCATATATTTT.

As DNA, the CDR3 is TGTGCCAGCAGCCCTGGGACAGGGTCCTACGAGCAGTACTTC. Translation gives CASSPGTGSYEQYF. J is TRBJ2-7 and V is TRBV11-3; TRBD1 matches 9 bases. The germline gives CDR1 SGHNT, CDR2 YENEEA. Trimming removed 5 bases from V and 1 base from J; junction bases left unmatched: 3. The CDR3 has 14 amino acids.

The chain combines TRBV6-1 with TRBJ2-3; TRBD1 matches 7 bases. The CDR3 is 12 residues long. Germline V gene lookup returns CDR1 MNHNS and CDR2 SASEGT. In DNA form, the CDR3 reads TGTGCAACGACAGGGCTCACAGATACGCAGTATTTT. Amino acid sequence: CATTGLTDTQYF.

The chain employs TRBV9 and TRBJ2-3; D is unresolved. Germline V CDR1 and CDR2: SGDLS, YYNGEE. The ends were cut back, 4 bases at V and 4 bases at J, with 13 bases in the middle. The length of the CDR3 is 14 residues. Here the CDR3 DNA reads TGTGCCAGCAGCCCCACCTCTTTCCCAGATACGCAGTATTTT. Translated, it gives CASSPTSFPDTQYF.

The chain links TRBV19 to TRBJ1-2; D is ambiguous. Trimming pared 6 bases from V and 6 bases from J, leaving 11 bases between. There are 12 residues in the CDR3. Germline values: CDR1 LNHDA, CDR2 SQIVND (reference sequence). For the CDR3, the DNA is TGTGCCAGTAGCCCAAGAACCCATGGCTACACCTTC. Its protein product is CASSPRTHGYTF.

V is TRBV10-3 and J is TRBJ1-1; D unresolved. The V gene's germline CDR1 is ENHRY and CDR2 SYGVKD. CDR3 size: 13 residues. V lost 8 bases and J 5 bases, leaving 15 bases between the germline ends. The CDR3 DNA follows: TGTGCCATCTCCGAGGACCCGGCTACTGAAGCTTTCTTT. Encoded protein: CAISEDPATEAFF.